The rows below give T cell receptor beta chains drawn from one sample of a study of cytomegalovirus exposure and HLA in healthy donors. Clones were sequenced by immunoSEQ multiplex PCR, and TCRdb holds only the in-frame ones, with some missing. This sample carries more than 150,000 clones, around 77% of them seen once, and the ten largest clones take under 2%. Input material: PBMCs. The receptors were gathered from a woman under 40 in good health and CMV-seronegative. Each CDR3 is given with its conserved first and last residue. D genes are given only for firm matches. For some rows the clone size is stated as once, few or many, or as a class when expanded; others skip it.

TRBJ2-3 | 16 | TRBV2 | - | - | TGTGCCAGCAGTTCGATGCAACTGAAGAGCACAGATACGCAGTATTTT | CASSSMQLKSTDTQYF
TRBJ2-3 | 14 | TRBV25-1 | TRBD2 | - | TGTGCCAGCAGTGACTCCGGGACTACCAATGCGCAGTATTTT | CASSDSGTTNAQYF
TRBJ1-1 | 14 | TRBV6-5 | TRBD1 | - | TGTGCCAGCAGTTACTTCCGTGGGGGACAGCGAGCTTTCTTT | CASSYFRGGQRAFF
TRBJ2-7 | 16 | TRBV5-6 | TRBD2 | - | TGTGCCAGCAGCTTAGAGGGACTAGGGGGGGACTACGAGCAGTACTTC | CASSLEGLGGDYEQYF
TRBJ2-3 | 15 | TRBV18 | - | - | TGTGCCAGCTCACCACCAGATCCTATCACAGATACGCAGTATTTT | CASSPPDPITDTQYF
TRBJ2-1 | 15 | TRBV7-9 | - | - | TGTGCCAGCAGCGTCTACAGGAACTCCTACAATGAGCAGTTCTTC | CASSVYRNSYNEQFF
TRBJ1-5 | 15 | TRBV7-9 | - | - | TGTGCCATTACCCGGCTCGGGATTAGCAATCAGCCCCAGCATTTT | CAITRLGISNQPQHF
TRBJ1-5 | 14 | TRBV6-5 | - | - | TGTGCCAGCAGTCCGAGTAATAGCAATCAGCCCCAGCATTTT | CASSPSNSNQPQHF
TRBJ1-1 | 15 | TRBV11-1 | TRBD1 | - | TGTGCCAGCAGAGCCAGACAGGGAGGGAACACTGAAGCTTTCTTT | CASRARQGGNTEAFF
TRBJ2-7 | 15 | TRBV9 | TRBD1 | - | TGTGCCAGCAGCGTTGGACAGGGGGGACCCTACGAGCAGTACTTC | CASSVGQGGPYEQYF
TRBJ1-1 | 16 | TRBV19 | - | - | TGTGCCAGTAGCCTCCCTGGAGAGGGCATGAACACTGAAGCTTTCTTT | CASSLPGEGMNTEAFF
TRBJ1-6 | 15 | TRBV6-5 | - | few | TGTGCCAGCGGCCAGACAGCCTCCTATAATTCACCCCTCCACTTT | CASGQTASYNSPLHF
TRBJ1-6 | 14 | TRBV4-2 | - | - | TGTGCCAGCAGCCCGGCGGGGGCCAATTCACCCCTCCACTTT | CASSPAGANSPLHF
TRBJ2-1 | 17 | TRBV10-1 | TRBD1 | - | TGCGCCAGCAGTGGTGGGACAGTCGTGACCTCCTACAATGAGCAGTTCTTC | CASSGGTVVTSYNEQFF
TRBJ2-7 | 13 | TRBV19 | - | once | TGTGCCAGTAGGAAATCCAGTTCCTACGAGCAGTACTTC | CASRKSSSYEQYF
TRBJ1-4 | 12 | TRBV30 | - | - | TGTGCCTGGAGTGTACGGAGAGAAAAACTGTTTTTT | CAWSVRREKLFF
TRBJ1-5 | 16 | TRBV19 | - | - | TGTGCCAGTACCCTTCTGCTCCGGGGGTATGTACAGCCCCAGCATTTT | CASTLLLRGYVQPQHF
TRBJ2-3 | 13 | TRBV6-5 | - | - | TGTGCCAGCAGCCCCGACGCGGGCAAAACGCAGTATTTT | CASSPDAGKTQYF
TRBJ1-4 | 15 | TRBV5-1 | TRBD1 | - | TGCGCCAGCACCCTAGAGGGGGCTTCGACTGAAAAACTGTTTTTT | CASTLEGASTEKLFF
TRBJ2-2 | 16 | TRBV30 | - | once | TGTGCCTGGAGTGTACGGGCAGGGCGGACCACCGGGGAGCTGTTTTTT | CAWSVRAGRTTGELFF
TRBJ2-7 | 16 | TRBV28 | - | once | TGTGCCAGCAGCCTGTTACGGACTTTAGGGATGGACGAGCAGTACTTC | CASSLLRTLGMDEQYF
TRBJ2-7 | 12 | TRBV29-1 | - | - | TGCAGCGTTGTGGCAGGGATCTACGAGCAGTACTTC | CSVVAGIYEQYF
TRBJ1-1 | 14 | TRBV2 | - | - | TGTGCCAGCGAGGAGGGGTGGGCGTGGACTGAAGCTTTCTTT | CASEEGWAWTEAFF
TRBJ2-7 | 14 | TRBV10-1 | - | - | TGCGCCAGCAGTGTCCTCCAAGACTCGGGGGAGCAGTACTTC | CASSVLQDSGEQYF
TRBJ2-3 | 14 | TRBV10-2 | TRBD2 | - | TGCGCCAGCAGTGTGTCTAGCGGCGCAGATACGCAGTATTTT | CASSVSSGADTQYF
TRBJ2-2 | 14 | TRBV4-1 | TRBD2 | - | TGCGCCAGCAGCCGGGGACTAGCGGGCGGGGAGCTGTTTTTT | CASSRGLAGGELFF
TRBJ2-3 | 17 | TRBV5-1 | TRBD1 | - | TGCGCCAGCAGCTTGGCTAGGGGACAGCGCTCCACAGATACGCAGTATTTT | CASSLARGQRSTDTQYF
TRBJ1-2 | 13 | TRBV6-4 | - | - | TGTGCCAGCAGTGACGAGGCAGGGCAAGGCTACACCTTC | CASSDEAGQGYTF
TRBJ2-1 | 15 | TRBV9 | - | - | TGTGCCAGCAGCGTAGGCCTAGCGAGCAACAATGAGCAGTTCTTC | CASSVGLASNNEQFF
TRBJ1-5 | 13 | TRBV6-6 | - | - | TGTGCCAGCAACCAGGGGTTCAATCAGCCCCAGCATTTT | CASNQGFNQPQHF
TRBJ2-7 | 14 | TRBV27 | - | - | TGTGCCAGCAGGAGTAGGAGGAACTCCTACGAGCAGTACTTC | CASRSRRNSYEQYF
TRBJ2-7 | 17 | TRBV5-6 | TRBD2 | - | TGTGCCAGCAGCGTACCGGGACTAGCGGGTCCGGGCGGCGAGCAGTACTTC | CASSVPGLAGPGGEQYF